These 23 T cell receptor beta chains share one sample of origin, sequenced in a study of blood T cell repertoires in COVID-19. Sequencing used immunoSEQ multiplex PCR; TCRdb keeps in-frame clones, though not all of them. The table records some 280,000 clones, 89% of them present only once. The sequenced sample was peripheral blood. All receptors derive from a woman between 40 and 55 years old who had recovered from COVID-19.

The chain couples TRBV7-8 to TRBJ2-1; 7 positions agree with TRBD2. Germline assignment: CDR1 SGHVS and CDR2 FQNEAQ. V lost 5 bases to trimming and J lost 1 base; unmatched junction nucleotides: 11. CDR3 size: 17 residues. The CDR3 sequence is CASSPGSPLASYNEQFF. The CDR3 nucleotides are TGTGCCAGCAGCCCAGGGTCCCCACTAGCGTCCTACAATGAGCAGTTCTTC.

The chain joins TRBV6-4 to TRBJ2-2; 8 nucleotides match TRBD1. CDR1 and CDR2 (germline): MRHNA, SNTAGT. V was clipped by 6 bases and J by 4 bases; unmatched bases: 10. This CDR3 spans 16 amino acids. The CDR3 sequence: CASSPRTGMGTGELFF. The CDR3 DNA is TGTGCCAGCAGCCCCCGGACAGGGATGGGCACCGGGGAGCTGTTTTTT.

The chain has TRBV9 and TRBJ2-3; TRBD2 aligns across 10 bases. Germline CDR1 SGDLS, CDR2 YYNGEE. The CDR3 is 15 residues long. The ends lost 3 bases at V and 2 bases at J; junction bases unmatched: 3. The CDR3 DNA is TGTGCCAGCAGCGCAGGACTAGCGGCCACAGATACGCAGTATTTT. Translated, it gives CASSAGLAATDTQYF.

V usage is TRBV27 and J usage is TRBJ2-7; 9 bases are a match to TRBD2. Trimming took 5 bases from V and 0 from J; bases not matched to a gene: 5. Germline CDR1 and CDR2: MNHEY and SMNVEV (reference sequence). The CDR3 runs to 15 residues. CDR3 amino acids: CASSETSGPSYEQYF. As DNA, the CDR3 is TGTGCCAGCAGTGAGACTAGCGGTCCCTCCTACGAGCAGTACTTC.

The chain joins TRBV6-2 or TRBV6-3 to TRBJ1-1; 12 bases align to TRBD1. The CDR3 extends over 15 amino acids. Germline assignment: CDR1 MNHEY and CDR2 SVGEGT. V gave up 4 bases and J gave up 4 bases; unmatched junction bases: 4. Here the CDR3 DNA reads TGTGCCAGCAGTTCCTGGGACAGGGGGCCCACTGAAGCTTTCTTT. It translates to CASSSWDRGPTEAFF.

This clone has a single count. The V and J genes are TRBV29-1 and TRBJ2-5, with 7 bases matching TRBD1. Per the germline V gene, CDR1 is SQVTM and CDR2 is ANQGSEA. This CDR3 spans 13 amino acids. With V trimmed by 2 bases and J by 2 bases, 2 bases remained unmatched. The CDR3 coding sequence is TGCAGCGTTGAAAAGGGGGCTCAAGAGACCCAGTACTTC. It is translated as CSVEKGAQETQYF.

The chain joins TRBV6-2 or TRBV6-3 to TRBJ2-3; 14 bases align to TRBD2. V lost 6 bases to trimming and J lost 3 bases; unmatched junction nucleotides: 11. Per germline, CDR1 MNHEY and CDR2 SVGEGT. This CDR3 spans 18 amino acids. This chain's CDR3 is CASSSSGTSGSFTDTQYF. The CDR3 DNA reads as TGTGCCAGCAGCTCATCCGGGACTAGCGGGAGTTTTACAGATACGCAGTATTTT.

The table lists this clone with a count of one. The rearrangement joins TRBV6-6 to TRBJ2-1, with 8 bases matching TRBD2. Germline assignment: CDR1 MNHNY and CDR2 SVGAGI (reference sequence). The CDR3 has 16 amino acids. Losses at the gene ends were 5 bases for V and 2 bases for J; bases not matched to a gene: 8. Here the CDR3 DNA reads TGTGCCAGCAGTCTATCTACTAGCGGTCCCTACAATGAGCAGTTCTTC. Translating it yields CASSLSTSGPYNEQFF.

The CDR3 here is CASSYDRGPNYGYTF. Here the CDR3 DNA reads TGTGCCAGCAGCTACGACAGGGGGCCGAACTATGGCTACACCTTC. The chain recombines TRBV7-2 with TRBJ1-2; 10 nucleotides align to TRBD1. The CDR3 length is 15 residues. The V gene's germline CDR1 is SGHTA and CDR2 FQGNSA. Trimming at V came to 4 bases and at J to 2 bases, leaving 4 bases not matched to a gene.

The genes are TRBV11-2 and TRBJ1-6; D call uncertain. The CDR3 totals 17 residues. V lost 5 bases and J lost 1, with 15 bases in between. In germline, CDR1 is SGHAT, CDR2 FQNNGV. CDR3 region: CASSNRRVRSYNSPLHF. In DNA form, the CDR3 reads TGTGCCAGCAGCAATCGACGGGTCCGGTCCTATAATTCACCCCTCCACTTT.

The V and J genes are TRBV14 and TRBJ2-3; 10 nucleotides line up with TRBD1. The CDR3 has 16 amino acids. V lost 5 bases, J lost 8 bases, and 13 bases stayed unmatched. Germline V CDR1 and CDR2: SGHDN, FVKESK. The CDR3 region has the DNA TGTGCCAGCAGCGACACCGGGACAGGGGATTGGGGTACGCAGTATTTT. It yields the protein CASSDTGTGDWGTQYF.

This CDR3 reads CASSLRGTGNRDEQYF. The DNA for the CDR3 is TGTGCCAGCAGTTTAAGGGGGACAGGGAATAGGGACGAGCAGTACTTC. The rearrangement joins TRBV27 to TRBJ2-7; 9 bases align to TRBD1. From germline, CDR1 is MNHEY and CDR2 SMNVEV (reference sequence). V gave up 2 bases and J gave up 5 bases; unmatched junction bases: 10. The CDR3 extends over 16 amino acids.

V usage is TRBV10-3 and J usage is TRBJ1-5, with TRBD1 matching 8 bases. Germline V gives CDR1 ENHRY, CDR2 SYGVKD. V gave up 6 bases and J gave up 3 bases; unmatched junction bases: 4. The CDR3 runs to 14 residues. The CDR3 sequence is CAISQDRDNQPQHF. The CDR3 DNA is TGTGCCATCAGCCAGGACAGGGACAATCAGCCCCAGCATTTT.

This chain joins TRBV7-9 and TRBJ2-3, with 8 bases matching TRBD1. This CDR3 has 15 residues. Germline V gene sequence: CDR1 SEHNR, CDR2 FQNEAQ (reference sequence). V shed 4 bases and J 0 bases; nucleotides not matched to a gene: 3. CDR3 sequence reads: CASSYRDRSTDTQYF. Here the CDR3 DNA reads TGTGCCAGCAGCTATCGGGACAGGAGCACAGATACGCAGTATTTT.

J is TRBJ2-7 and V is TRBV19, with D possibly matching TRBD1 (6 bases). The CDR3 spans 13 residues. CDR1 and CDR2 (germline): LNHDA, SQIVND (reference sequence). V gave up 8 bases and J gave up 2 bases, with 13 bases separating them. The CDR3 DNA reads as TGTGCCAGTTCCCGGGACAAGCCCTACGAGCAGTACTTC. Translation gives CASSRDKPYEQYF. Full variable domain (missing parts from reference TRBV19 and TRBJ2-7): DGGITQSPKYLFRKEGQNVTLSCEQNLNHDAMYWYRQDPGQGLRLIYYSQIVNDFQKGDIAEGYSVSREKKESFPLTVTSAQKNPTAFYLCASSRDKPYEQYFGPGTRLTVT.

The chain recombines TRBV9 with TRBJ1-2; D might be TRBD1 (6 bases). Germline CDR1 is SGDLS and CDR2 is YYNGEE. V lost 0 bases and J lost 8, with 11 bases in between. This CDR3 has 13 amino acids. Written as DNA, the CDR3 is TGTGCCAGCAGCGTAGGGTGGGGGCACGGCTACACCTTC. Its protein is CASSVGWGHGYTF.

The chain links TRBV6-5 to TRBJ2-3, with D possibly TRBD2 on 5 matching bases. This CDR3 comprises 13 residues. From germline, CDR1 is MNHEY and CDR2 SVGAGI. Between the trimmed V and J ends, which lost 8 bases and 2 bases, there was a span of 11 bases. The chain's CDR3 is CASRASITDTQYF. CDR3 sequence (DNA): TGTGCCAGCCGGGCTAGCATCACAGATACGCAGTATTTT.

The rearrangement joins TRBV5-1 to TRBJ1-1, with 7 bases that match TRBD1. Germline V gene data show CDR1 as SGHRS and CDR2 as YFSETQ. Unmatched junction bases numbered 9, after V lost 7 bases and J lost 3 bases. This CDR3 contains 14 residues. CDR3 bases: TGCGCCAGCGGGAAGGGGGCGCGGGACACTGAAGCTTTCTTT. The encoded protein is CASGKGARDTEAFF.

The rearrangement links TRBV19 to TRBJ1-2; 10 bases align to TRBD1. CDR1 LNHDA and CDR2 SQIVND come from the germline V gene (reference sequence). With 4 bases clipped from V and 7 bases from J, the junction kept 18 bases outside the gene matches. This CDR3 is built from 18 residues. CDR3: CASSNVNRGQGTGVGYTF. The CDR3 DNA sequence: TGTGCCAGTAGTAACGTTAATAGGGGACAGGGGACAGGCGTTGGCTACACCTTC.

V usage is TRBV11-2 and J usage is TRBJ2-3; D unclear. V dropped 5 bases and J dropped 11 bases, with 17 bases sitting between them. There are 13 residues in the CDR3. Germline CDR1 SGHAT, CDR2 FQNNGV. DNA for the CDR3: TGTGCCAGCAGCGCCCCCCTCTCCTCCGGGCAGTATTTT. Its translation is CASSAPLSSGQYF. The variable domain in full, with the rest retrieved from reference TRBV11-2 and TRBJ2-3, is EAGVAQSPRYKIIEKRQSVAFWCNPISGHATLYWYQQILGQGPKLLIQFQNNGVVDDSQLPKDRFSAERLKGVDSTLKIQPAKLEDSAVYLCASSAPLSSGQYFGPGTRLTVL.

V and J are TRBV15 and TRBJ2-3; 9 bases agree with TRBD2. Germline V lookup: CDR1 LNHNV, CDR2 YYDKDF (reference sequence). The CDR3 covers 16 residues. The V and J ends lost 5 bases and 4 bases, in that order; junction bases with no gene match: 10. The CDR3 reads CATSEATSGWADTQYF. CDR3 bases: TGTGCCACCAGCGAAGCGACTAGCGGTTGGGCAGATACGCAGTATTTT.

This chain links TRBV2 with TRBJ2-5; a possible D gene is TRBD2 (6 bases). CDR3 size: 14 residues. V lost 8 bases, J lost 5 bases, and 18 bases lay in between. Germline loops: CDR1 SNHLY, CDR2 FYNNEI. Here the CDR3 DNA reads TGTGCCAGCTCTAGTACGGGAGTTGTGGAGACCCAGTACTTC. Its translation is CASSSTGVVETQYF.

The V and J genes are TRBV12-3 or TRBV12-4 and TRBJ2-2; D unclear. CDR3 length equals 12 residues. V lost 3 bases to trimming and J lost 6 bases, with 5 bases between them. CDR3 residues: CASSLAAGELFF. In DNA form, the CDR3 reads TGTGCCAGCAGTTTGGCGGCCGGGGAGCTGTTTTTT.